This paragraph covers one TCR beta chain sequence. Its antigen is not known. This specimen comes from a study of T cell responses to AZD1222 COVID-19 vaccine. Sequencing used immunoSEQ multiplex PCR; TCRdb keeps in-frame clones, though not all of them. The sample contains some 130,000 clones, approximately 92% of which appear only once. Germline V gene data show CDR1 as LGHNA and CDR2 as YNFKEQ. Germline trimming cut 5 bases from V and 5 bases from J; bases unmatched to any gene: 11. The CDR3 has 15 residues. General study results and limits: There were vaccine-associated CD4 TCRs across spike, dominant at 160-218 and 743-854. Once two AZD1222 doses were given, Spike-specific TCR breadth and depth went up.

The material sequenced was peripheral blood, taken 28 days after the second AZD1222 dose. The chain is built from TRBV4-2 and TRBJ1-2, with 7 bases fitting TRBD1. The TCR sequence derives from an adult who received the AZD1222 COVID-19 vaccine. For the CDR3, the DNA is TGTGCCAGCAGCACCCGCGACAGGGCGGGATATGGCTACACCTTC. Its protein product is CASSTRDRAGYGYTF.